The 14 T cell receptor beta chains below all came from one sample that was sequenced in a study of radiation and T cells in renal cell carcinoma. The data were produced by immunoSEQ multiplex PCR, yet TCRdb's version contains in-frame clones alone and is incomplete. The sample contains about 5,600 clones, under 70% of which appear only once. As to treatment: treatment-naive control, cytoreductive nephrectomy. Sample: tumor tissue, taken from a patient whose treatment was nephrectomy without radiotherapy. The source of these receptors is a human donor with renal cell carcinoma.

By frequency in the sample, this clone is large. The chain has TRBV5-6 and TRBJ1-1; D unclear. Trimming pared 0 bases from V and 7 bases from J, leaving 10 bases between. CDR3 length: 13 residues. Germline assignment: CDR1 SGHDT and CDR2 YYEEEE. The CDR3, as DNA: TGTGCCAGCAGCTTGGGGCGGCCGGATGAAGCTTTCTTT. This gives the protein CASSLGRPDEAFF.

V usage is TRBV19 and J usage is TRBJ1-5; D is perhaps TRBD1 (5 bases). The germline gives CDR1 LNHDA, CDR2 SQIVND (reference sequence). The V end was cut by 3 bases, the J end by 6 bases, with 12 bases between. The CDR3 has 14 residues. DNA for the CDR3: TGTGCCAGTAGTATTTGGGGCAGTTCTCAGCCCCAGCATTTT. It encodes CASSIWGSSQPQHF.

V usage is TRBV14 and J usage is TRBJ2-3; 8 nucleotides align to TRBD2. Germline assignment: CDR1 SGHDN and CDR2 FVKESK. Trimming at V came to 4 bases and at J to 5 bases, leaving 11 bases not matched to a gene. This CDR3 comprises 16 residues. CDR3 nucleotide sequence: TGTGCCAGCAGCCTCCCTGGGGCGGGAGGATTAGATACGCAGTATTTT. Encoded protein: CASSLPGAGGLDTQYF.

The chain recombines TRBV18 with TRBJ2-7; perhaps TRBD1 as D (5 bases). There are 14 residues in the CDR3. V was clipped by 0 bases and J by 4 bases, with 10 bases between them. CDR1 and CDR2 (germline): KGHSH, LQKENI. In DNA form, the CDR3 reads TGTGCCAGCTCACCACCGGAACAGGCGTACGAGCAGTACTTC. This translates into CASSPPEQAYEQYF.

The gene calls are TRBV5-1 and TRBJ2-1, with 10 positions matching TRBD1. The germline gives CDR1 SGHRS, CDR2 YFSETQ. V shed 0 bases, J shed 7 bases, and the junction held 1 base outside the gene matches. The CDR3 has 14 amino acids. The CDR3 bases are TGCGCCAGCAGCTTGGGACAGGGGGCTAATGAGCAGTTCTTC. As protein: CASSLGQGANEQFF.

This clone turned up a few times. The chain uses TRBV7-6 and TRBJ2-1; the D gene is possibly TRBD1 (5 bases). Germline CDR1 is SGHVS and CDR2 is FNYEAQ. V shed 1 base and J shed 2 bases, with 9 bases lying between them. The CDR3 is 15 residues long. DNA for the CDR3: TGTGCCAGCAGCTTAGGAGCGACAGCCTACAATGAGCAGTTCTTC. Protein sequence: CASSLGATAYNEQFF.

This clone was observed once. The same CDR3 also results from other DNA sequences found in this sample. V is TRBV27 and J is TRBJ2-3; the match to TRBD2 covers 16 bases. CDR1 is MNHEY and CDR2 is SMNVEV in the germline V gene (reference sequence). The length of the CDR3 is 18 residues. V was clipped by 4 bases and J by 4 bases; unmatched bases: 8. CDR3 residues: CASSSAGLAGGGADTQYF. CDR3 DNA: TGTGCCAGCAGTTCGGCGGGACTAGCGGGAGGGGGGGCAGATACGCAGTATTTT.

CDR3 in DNA: TGTGCCAGCAGCCCCGGACGGGAGAAGGGACAGACCCAGTACTTC. It translates to CASSPGREKGQTQYF. V gene TRBV5-6 combines with J gene TRBJ2-5, with a possible D match to TRBD2 (6 bases). The CDR3 covers 15 residues. Germline CDR1 and CDR2: SGHDT and YYEEEE. Between the trimmed V and J ends, which lost 4 bases and 6 bases, there was a span of 19 bases.

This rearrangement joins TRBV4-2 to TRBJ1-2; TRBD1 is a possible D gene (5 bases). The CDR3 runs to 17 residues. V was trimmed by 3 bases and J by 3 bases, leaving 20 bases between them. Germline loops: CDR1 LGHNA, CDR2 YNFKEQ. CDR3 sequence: CASSHQADTPRDYGYTF. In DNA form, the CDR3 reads TGTGCCAGCAGCCACCAAGCGGACACCCCCCGCGACTATGGCTACACCTTC.

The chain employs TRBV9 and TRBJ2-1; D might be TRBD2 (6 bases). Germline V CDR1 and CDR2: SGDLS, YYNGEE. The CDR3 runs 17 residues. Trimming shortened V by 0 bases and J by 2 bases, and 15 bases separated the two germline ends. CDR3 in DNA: TGTGCCAGCAGCGTAGCTATTACGGGAGCCGCCTACAATGAGCAGTTCTTC. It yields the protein CASSVAITGAAYNEQFF. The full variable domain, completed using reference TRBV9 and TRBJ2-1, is DSGVTQTPKHLITATGQRVTLRCSPRSGDLSVYWYQQSLDQGLQFLIQYYNGEERAKGNILERFSAQQFPDLHSELNLSSLELGDSALYFCASSVAITGAAYNEQFFGPGTRLTVL.

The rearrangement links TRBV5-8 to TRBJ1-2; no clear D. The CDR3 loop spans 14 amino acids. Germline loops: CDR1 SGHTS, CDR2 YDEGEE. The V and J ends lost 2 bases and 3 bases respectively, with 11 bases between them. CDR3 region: CASSFSVGYYGYTF. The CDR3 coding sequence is TGTGCCAGCAGCTTCAGTGTAGGGTACTATGGCTACACCTTC.

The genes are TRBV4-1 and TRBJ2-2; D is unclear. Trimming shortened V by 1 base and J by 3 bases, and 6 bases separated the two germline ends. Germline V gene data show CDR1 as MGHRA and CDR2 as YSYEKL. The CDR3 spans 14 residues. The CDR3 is CASSQAYYTGELFF. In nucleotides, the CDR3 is TGCGCCAGCAGCCAAGCTTATTACACCGGGGAGCTGTTTTTT.

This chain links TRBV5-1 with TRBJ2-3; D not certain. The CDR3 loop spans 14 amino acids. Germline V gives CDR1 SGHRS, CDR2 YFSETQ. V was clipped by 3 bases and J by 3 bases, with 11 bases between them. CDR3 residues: CASSSLPGTDTQYF. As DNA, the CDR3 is TGCGCCAGCAGCTCTCTTCCTGGAACAGATACGCAGTATTTT.

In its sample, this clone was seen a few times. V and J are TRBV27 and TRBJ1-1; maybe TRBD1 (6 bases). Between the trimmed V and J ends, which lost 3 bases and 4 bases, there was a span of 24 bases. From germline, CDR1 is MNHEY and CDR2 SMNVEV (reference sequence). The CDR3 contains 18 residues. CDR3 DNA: TGTGCCAGCAGTTTCTACCCTCCGGACAGTGCCGTTAGCACTGAAGCTTTCTTT. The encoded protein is CASSFYPPDSAVSTEAFF.